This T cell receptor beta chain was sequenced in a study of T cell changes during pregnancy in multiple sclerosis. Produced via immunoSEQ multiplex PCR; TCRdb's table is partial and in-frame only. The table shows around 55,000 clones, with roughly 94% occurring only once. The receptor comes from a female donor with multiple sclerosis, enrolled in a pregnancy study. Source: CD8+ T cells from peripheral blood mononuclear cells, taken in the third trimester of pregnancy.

The CDR3 here is CASSLWASGSYEQYF. Written as DNA, the CDR3 is TGTGCCAGCAGTTTATGGGCTAGCGGGAGCTACGAGCAGTACTTC. This chain uses TRBV27 with TRBJ2-7, with TRBD2 matching 10 bases. V trimming: 1 base; J trimming: 3 bases; junction bases outside the gene matches: 3. CDR3 size: 15 residues. Germline CDR1 is MNHEY and CDR2 is SMNVEV (reference sequence).